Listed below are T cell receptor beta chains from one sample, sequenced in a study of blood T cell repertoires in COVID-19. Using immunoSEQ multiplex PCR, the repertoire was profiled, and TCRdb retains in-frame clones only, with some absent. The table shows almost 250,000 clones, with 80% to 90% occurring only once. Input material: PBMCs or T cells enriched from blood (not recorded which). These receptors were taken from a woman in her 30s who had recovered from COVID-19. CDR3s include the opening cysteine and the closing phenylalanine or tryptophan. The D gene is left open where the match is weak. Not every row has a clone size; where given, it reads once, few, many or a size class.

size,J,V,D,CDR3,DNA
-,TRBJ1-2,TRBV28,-,CASSLSGGLYTF,TGTGCCAGCAGTTTATCCGGAGGGCTCTACACCTTC
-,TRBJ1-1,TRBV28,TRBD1,CASTRIPYTDRGDSAFF,TGTGCCAGCACCCGAATACCTTACACGGACAGGGGAGATTCGGCTTTCTTT
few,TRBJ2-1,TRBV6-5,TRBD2,CASSYRGLAANEQFF,TGTGCCAGCAGTTACCGGGGACTAGCAGCAAATGAGCAGTTCTTC
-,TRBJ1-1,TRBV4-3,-,CASSQDRGNTEAFF,TGCGCCAGCAGCCAAGACCGGGGGAACACTGAAGCTTTCTTT
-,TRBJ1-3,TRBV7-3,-,CASSQGLSGNTIYF,TGTGCCAGCAGCCAGGGGTTGTCTGGAAACACCATATATTTT
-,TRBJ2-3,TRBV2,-,CASFYPEGTDTQYF,TGTGCCAGCTTTTATCCAGAAGGCACAGATACGCAGTATTTT
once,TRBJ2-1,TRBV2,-,CASSDRWAGPRNEQFF,TGTGCCAGCAGTGATCGGTGGGCGGGTCCCCGCAATGAGCAGTTCTTC
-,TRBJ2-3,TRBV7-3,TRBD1,CASSLTGTVDTDTQYF,TGTGCCAGCAGCTTGACCGGGACAGTGGATACAGATACGCAGTATTTT
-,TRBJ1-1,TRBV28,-,CASRTGGTEAFF,TGTGCCAGCAGAACGGGGGGGACTGAAGCTTTCTTT
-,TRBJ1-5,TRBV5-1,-,CASSLDGGSNQPQHF,TGCGCCAGCAGCTTGGATGGGGGCAGCAATCAGCCCCAGCATTTT
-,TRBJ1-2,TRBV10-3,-,CAISLIGGDGYTF,TGTGCCATCAGCCTAATAGGGGGGGATGGCTACACCTTC
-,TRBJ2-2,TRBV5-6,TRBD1,CASSPGQGFVAGELFF,TGTGCCAGCAGCCCGGGACAGGGTTTCGTGGCCGGGGAGCTGTTTTTT
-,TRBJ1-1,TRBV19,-,CASSIQSKRGEAFF,TGTGCCAGTAGTATCCAGAGTAAACGAGGTGAAGCTTTCTTT
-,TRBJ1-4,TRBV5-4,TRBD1,CASSVATDRVTNEKLFF,TGTGCCAGCAGCGTAGCGACGGACAGGGTAACTAATGAAAAACTGTTTTTT
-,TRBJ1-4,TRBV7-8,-,CASRKTATNEKLFF,TGTGCCAGCAGGAAGACAGCAACTAATGAAAAACTGTTTTTT
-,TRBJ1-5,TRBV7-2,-,CASSLEGARQPQHF,TGTGCCAGCAGCTTAGAAGGGGCCCGGCAGCCCCAGCATTTT
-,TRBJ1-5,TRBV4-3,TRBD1,CASSQEAGQGASNQPQHF,TGCGCCAGCAGCCAAGAAGCGGGCCAGGGGGCCAGCAATCAGCCCCAGCATTTT
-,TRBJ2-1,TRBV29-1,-,CSVGATSDNEQFF,TGCAGCGTTGGGGCGACATCCGACAATGAGCAGTTCTTC
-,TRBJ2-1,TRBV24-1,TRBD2,CATSDRGLAGSPYNEQFF,TGTGCCACCAGTGACCGCGGACTAGCGGGGTCCCCCTACAATGAGCAGTTCTTC
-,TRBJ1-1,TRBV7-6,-,CASSLNPTMNTEAFF,TGTGCCAGCAGCTTAAATCCGACTATGAACACTGAAGCTTTCTTT
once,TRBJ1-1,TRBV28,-,CASSRPDLGTEAFF,TGTGCCAGCAGCCGGCCTGACTTGGGCACTGAAGCTTTCTTT
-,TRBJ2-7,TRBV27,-,CASSFKPMIEQYF,TGTGCCAGCAGTTTTAAGCCCATGATAGAGCAGTACTTC
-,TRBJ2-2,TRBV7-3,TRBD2,CASSFVGGSGGELFF,TGTGCCAGCAGCTTTGTAGGCGGGAGCGGCGGGGAGCTGTTTTTT
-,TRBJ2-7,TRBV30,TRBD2,CAWSSTRTGGVWTSGGEQYF,TGTGCCTGGAGTTCAACCCGGACAGGGGGCGTATGGACTAGCGGGGGCGAGCAGTACTTC